This TCR beta chain was identified during a study of radiation and T cells in renal cell carcinoma (dated by TCRdb to 2020 to 2022). With regard to the full study: Samples came from a clinical trial, in which primary renal cell carcinomas received 15 Gy stereotactic body radiation therapy followed by nephrectomy 4 weeks later. A total of around 50 samples underwent TCR beta sequencing, made up of approximately 26 tumors and roughly 27 peripheral blood samples. Across all 53 samples, 3.5 million to 4.5 million unique CDR3 nucleotide sequences encoding roughly 2.7 million unique CDR3 amino acid sequences were identified.

Following the manufacturer's recommendations, the immunoSEQ kit was used to generate TCR beta libraries from genomic DNA. Library preparation used a first multiplex PCR with proprietary primers, then a second PCR adding unique barcodes, with bead cleanups after each round. Each sample batch included a kit-provided positive control reaction and a negative control reaction. The final libraries underwent checking on an Agilent 4200 TapeStation D1000 ScreenTape, volumetric pooling, and quantification by qPCR. An Illumina NextSeq500 fitted with a MidOutput 150-cycle cartridge performed the sequencing, running 156 Read1 cycles and 15 Index1 cycles with the kit's custom primers. The pooled library was loaded at around 1 pM with around 22% PhiX control spiked in. Per the source publication's procedure: Vendor-processed data were analyzed in R, with a clonotype defined as all T cells sharing the same CDR3 nucleotide sequence. In the clone abundance analyses, frequencies were normalized to the 10,000 most abundant clones in each sample. Public T cell clones, which averaged fewer than five per sample, were removed prior to analysis. A difference in abundance of at least 32-fold between compartments was used to define tumor-enriched and baseline blood-enriched clonotypes. A beta-binomial differential abundance model was applied to find clonotypes that expanded or contracted between blood time points. Similarity between tumor and blood repertoires was quantified using the Baroni-Urbani and Buser coefficient, and groups were compared with two-tailed Wilcoxon tests in R. Held by TCRdb, this immuneACCESS table contains in-frame sequences only and omits some clones. Under half of the omission traces to an unresolved V gene where checked; the cause of the rest is unknown. V and J calls and clone size are given by that table; D and trimming were obtained from the DNA. Across this sample there are 120,000 or so clones, with 88% seen only once. The biggest ten clones account for approximately 5.8% of the sample.

The label giving this sample's time point can be read as: blood 2 weeks post-SBRT. The sample's treatment or condition label is to be understood as: 15 Gy SBRT to primary tumor, nephrectomy 4 weeks later. To follow tumor-enriched clonotypes, peripheral blood was collected serially from radiation-treated patients at baseline and again at 2 weeks and 4 weeks after SBRT. Renal cell carcinoma with clear cell pathology was present in all patients. Genomic DNA for TCR sequencing was prepared using the QIAamp DNA Blood Mini Kit (Qiagen). Only samples passing all quality control checks were included in the analyses. As to this clone: There is no known antigen for this receptor. It has no much larger one-base neighbor in the sample; base qualities were not kept.

Beyond this particular receptor, the publication reports: Changes in the blood repertoire were not tracked past 4 weeks after treatment. An increase in top tumor clonotypes in blood was observed from baseline to 2 weeks post-radiation, followed by contraction by 4 weeks, which was taken to suggest transient expansion of tumor-resident clones. Because pretreatment tumor biopsies were not available, the study could not determine whether clonotypes were already present within the tumor at baseline. With a single-armed trial design, the study had no way to address how radiation dose or scheduling affects the TCR repertoire.

Sequences were derived from blood, sampled from a patient whose treatment included radiotherapy and nephrectomy. This TCR was sampled from a woman in her 70s with renal cell carcinoma.

The CDR3 protein is CASSSQGAYNEQFF. The DNA reads as follows: TGTGCCAGTAGTTCTCAGGGCGCCTACAATGAGCAGTTCTTC. The chain is made from TRBV19 and TRBJ2-1; the D region possibly corresponds to TRBD1 (5 bases align). V is clipped by 5 bases and J by 2 bases, and the sequence between their germline boundaries is 10 bases long. From the cysteine through the phenylalanine, the CDR3 covers 14 amino acids. Only the CDR3 part of the read is kept: 42 bases, read in frame from the first base. The germline V gene (reference sequence) yields LNHDA for CDR1 and SQIVND for CDR2. The full variable domain, completed from the reference TRBV19 and TRBJ2-1 proteins outside the CDR3, reads DGGITQSPKYLFRKEGQNVTLSCEQNLNHDAMYWYRQDPGQGLRLIYYSQIVNDFQKGDIAEGYSVSREKKESFPLTVTSAQKNPTAFYLCASSSQGAYNEQFFGPGTRLTVL.